Following are 6 T cell receptor beta chains from one sample sequenced in a study of blood T cell repertoires in COVID-19. Using immunoSEQ multiplex PCR, the repertoire was profiled, and TCRdb retains in-frame clones only, with some absent. The top ten clones hold approximately 6% of a sample with some 48,000 clones, roughly 84% of them seen once. Sequenced: peripheral blood. The receptors shown here come from a woman aged 55 to 70 with acute or convalescent COVID-19.

The chain employs TRBV9 and TRBJ2-5, with unresolved D. Germline loops: CDR1 SGDLS, CDR2 YYNGEE. The V end was cut by 0 bases, the J end by 7 bases, with 13 bases between. This CDR3 is 14 amino acids long. As DNA, the CDR3 is TGTGCCAGCAGCGTAGGCGGAAGCGATACGACCCAGTACTTC. This encodes CASSVGGSDTTQYF.

This clone appeared once. The CDR3 here is CASSAFGTGATGELFF. The CDR3 nucleotides read TGTGCCAGCAGTGCCTTCGGGACAGGGGCCACCGGGGAGCTGTTTTTT. The chain recombines TRBV9 with TRBJ2-2; TRBD1 matches 10 bases. The germline CDR1 and CDR2 sequences are SGDLS and YYNGEE. CDR3 size: 16 residues. The V segment lost 5 bases and the J segment 4 bases; nucleotides outside the gene matches: 8.

This clone is a singleton in its sample. The gene calls are TRBV5-1 and TRBJ2-3, with 13 bases fitting TRBD2. CDR1 SGHRS and CDR2 YFSETQ come from the germline V gene. The V and J ends lost 4 bases and 0 bases, in that order; junction bases with no gene match: 5. The CDR3 spans 17 residues. The CDR3 loop is CASSGRTSGGSTDTQYF. The CDR3 DNA is TGCGCCAGCAGCGGCCGGACTAGCGGGGGTAGCACAGATACGCAGTATTTT.

The V gene is TRBV18, the J gene TRBJ1-3; maybe TRBD1 (5 bases). Trimming took off 3 bases at V and 0 bases at J, with 12 bases between the two ends. Germline V gene data show CDR1 as KGHSH and CDR2 as LQKENI. The CDR3 spans 16 residues. The CDR3 DNA follows: TGTGCCAGCTCACCTAGGGGCCCTGCCTCTGGAAACACCATATATTTT. Its translation is CASSPRGPASGNTIYF.

The count of this clone is one. The rearrangement links TRBV4-3 to TRBJ2-7; tentatively, D is TRBD2 (5 bases). In germline, CDR1 is LGHNA, CDR2 YSLEER. This CDR3 spans 13 amino acids. Deletions cut 0 bases from V and 7 bases from J, with 10 bases between. The CDR3, as DNA: TGCGCCAGCAGCCAAGATGAGGGCCGAGAGCAGTACTTC. It codes for CASSQDEGREQYF.

The chain recombines TRBV5-1 with TRBJ2-7; 7 positions agree with TRBD2. Germline CDR1 is SGHRS and CDR2 is YFSETQ. The V segment lost 0 bases and the J segment 7 bases; nucleotides outside the gene matches: 7. CDR3 length: 14 residues. CDR3 bases: TGCGCCAGCAGCTTGGGGCTAGCGGCACAGGAGCAGTACTTC. It yields the protein CASSLGLAAQEQYF.